Each of the 7 T cell receptor beta chains below was sequenced from the same sample in a study of blood T cell repertoires in COVID-19. This table comes from immunoSEQ multiplex PCR, and its TCRdb copy is limited to in-frame clones, with some not included. The sample carries approximately 75,000 clones, 80% to 90% recorded once. The sequencing input was peripheral blood. These TCRs come from a man older than 75 with COVID-19, enrolled during active disease.

This clone has just one count. The rearrangement uses TRBV19 and TRBJ2-5; a weak D match, TRBD2 (6 bases). Germline V gives CDR1 LNHDA, CDR2 SQIVND (reference sequence). The length of the CDR3 is 15 residues. V lost 1 base, J lost 0 bases, and 9 bases lay in between. The CDR3, as DNA: TGTGCCAGTAGTATAGCTGGGACTTACCAAGAGACCCAGTACTTC. Translated, it gives CASSIAGTYQETQYF.

The V call is TRBV4-1, the J call TRBJ2-3, with 7 bases lining up with TRBD2. Germline values: CDR1 MGHRA, CDR2 YSYEKL. V lost 5 bases and J lost 0; bases outside the gene matches: 2. CDR3 size: 14 residues. DNA for the CDR3: TGCGCCAGCAGCGCGGGGGTTAGCACAGATACGCAGTATTTT. It codes for CASSAGVSTDTQYF.

V and J are TRBV4-1 and TRBJ2-5; D may be TRBD1 (6 bases). The CDR3 contains 14 residues. Trimming removed 6 bases at V and 3 bases at J, with 14 bases between. CDR1 is MGHRA, CDR2 YSYEKL, per germline. CDR3 nucleotide sequence: TGCGCCAGCAGTGAACCGGGACACAAAGAGACCCAGTACTTC. This encodes CASSEPGHKETQYF.

The CDR3 region is CASTAWGLNFNEQFF. CDR3 nucleotide sequence: TGTGCCAGTACCGCGTGGGGACTAAACTTTAATGAGCAGTTCTTC. This chain uses TRBV19 with TRBJ2-1; TRBD2 agrees at 7 bases. This CDR3 comprises 15 residues. With V trimmed by 7 bases and J by 7 bases, 13 bases remained unmatched. Germline loops: CDR1 LNHDA, CDR2 SQIVND (reference sequence).

This chain joins TRBV2 and TRBJ2-5; 10 bases are shared with TRBD2. Trimming took 3 bases from V and 5 from J; bases not matched to a gene: 9. From germline, CDR1 is SNHLY and CDR2 FYNNEI. CDR3 size: 16 residues. The CDR3 DNA reads TGTGCCAGCAGTGATTTAAGCGGGGGGGCCGGGGAGACCCAGTACTTC. This translates into CASSDLSGGAGETQYF. The full variable domain, completed using reference TRBV2 and TRBJ2-5, is EPEVTQTPSHQVTQMGQEVILRCVPISNHLYFYWYRQILGQKVEFLVSFYNNEISEKSEIFDDQFSVERPDGSNFTLKIRSTKLEDSAMYFCASSDLSGGAGETQYFGPGTRLLVL.

The chain carries TRBV7-9 and TRBJ1-6; TRBD1 might be the D (5 bases). Germline V gives CDR1 SEHNR, CDR2 FQNEAQ (reference sequence). V lost 11 bases and J lost 6, with 11 bases in between. The CDR3 consists of 12 residues. CDR3 coding DNA: TGTGCCGGCGGGGGAAGTAATTCACCCCTCCACTTT. Protein product: CAGGGSNSPLHF.

The chain links TRBV23-1 to TRBJ2-2; 9 nucleotides agree with TRBD1. TRBV23-1 is noted as an ORF with a role that remains uncertain. Trimming took 4 bases from V and 4 from J; bases not matched to a gene: 7. The CDR3 length is 16 residues. CDR3 loop: CASSPSGQGTTGELFF. DNA for the CDR3: TGCGCCAGCAGTCCCTCCGGACAGGGGACCACCGGGGAGCTGTTTTTT.